Listed below are T cell receptor beta chains from one sample, sequenced in a study of T cells in Graves' hyperthyroidism and ophthalmopathy. TCRdb processed the multiplex PCR reads anew with MiXCR; each CDR3 protein has one entry. The table includes hundreds of thousands of distinct CDR3 sequences, roughly 25% detected once. Sequencing was performed on blood. The receptors derive from a man aged 50 to 59 with Graves' hyperthyroidism. Each CDR3 is given with its conserved first and last residue. The D gene is left open where the match is weak. The size field is filled for only some rows; it gives once, few, many or a size class.

size,D,V,length,J,DNA,CDR3
NA,NA,TRBV19,16,TRBJ2-5,TGTGCCAGTAGTATAAAAGGCGGGTCGAGACAAGAGACCCAGTACTTC,CASSIKGGSRQETQYF
NA,NA,TRBV6-1,13,TRBJ2-4,TGTGCCAGCAGTGAAGGTCAGAGGAGTATTCAGTACTTC,CASSEGQRSIQYF
once,NA,TRBV3-1,16,TRBJ2-1,TGTGCCAGCAGCCAAGAGCGGTCCACGGGGTACAATGAGCAGTTCTTC,CASSQERSTGYNEQFF
many,TRBD1,TRBV24-1,13,TRBJ1-2,TGTGCCACCAGCCGGACAGGGGGCTATGGCTACACCTTC,CATSRTGGYGYTF
NA,NA,TRBV4-1,14,TRBJ2-2,TGCGCCAGCAGCCACCAGGGTAACACCGGGGAGCTGTTTTTT,CASSHQGNTGELFF
few,NA,TRBV5-1,15,TRBJ1-1,TGCGCCAGCAGCTTGGCCGCGGGGGCGTACACTGAAGCTTTCTTT,CASSLAAGAYTEAFF
NA,NA,TRBV7-3,13,TRBJ2-2,TGTGCCAGCAGCACCCTCGCGCCCGGGGAGCTGTTTTTT,CASSTLAPGELFF
many,TRBD1,TRBV27,16,TRBJ2-7,TGTGCCAGCAGTTTCGGGTCGCCGGGACAGGGGGACGAGCAGTACTTC,CASSFGSPGQGDEQYF
few,NA,TRBV5-6,16,TRBJ1-2,TGTGCCAGCAGCTTGCGCAGGGTACATTCCGACTATGGCTACACCTTC,CASSLRRVHSDYGYTF
NA,NA,TRBV11-2,17,TRBJ2-1,TGTGCCAGCAGCGAACGCCTCTCCGGGGCCGGGTTTGATGAGCAGTTCTTC,CASSERLSGAGFDEQFF
NA,NA,TRBV6-2/TRBV6-3,15,TRBJ2-7,TGTGCCAGCAGCAGAAGGGGGGGGCCTCACTACGAGCAGTACTTC,CASSRRGGPHYEQYF
few,NA,TRBV29-1,12,TRBJ2-7,TGCAGCGTTGAAGGTGACGCCCACGAGCAGTACTTC,CSVEGDAHEQYF
NA,TRBD2,TRBV6-1,13,TRBJ2-3,TGTGCCAGCAGTGAAGCGGGGCGGGAGACGCAGTATTTT,CASSEAGRETQYF
many,TRBD2,TRBV20-1,16,TRBJ2-1,TGCAGTGCTAGCACTAGCGGGAGGGCCTTCTACAATGAGCAGTTCTTC,CSASTSGRAFYNEQFF
many,TRBD1,TRBV6-1,14,TRBJ1-5,TGTGCCAGCAGACCGGGACAGGGTCGTCAGCCCCAGCATTTT,CASRPGQGRQPQHF
NA,TRBD2,TRBV7-9,17,TRBJ2-2,TGTGCCAGCAGCATTCCGGGACTAGCGGGAGATGGCGGGGAGCTGTTTTTT,CASSIPGLAGDGGELFF